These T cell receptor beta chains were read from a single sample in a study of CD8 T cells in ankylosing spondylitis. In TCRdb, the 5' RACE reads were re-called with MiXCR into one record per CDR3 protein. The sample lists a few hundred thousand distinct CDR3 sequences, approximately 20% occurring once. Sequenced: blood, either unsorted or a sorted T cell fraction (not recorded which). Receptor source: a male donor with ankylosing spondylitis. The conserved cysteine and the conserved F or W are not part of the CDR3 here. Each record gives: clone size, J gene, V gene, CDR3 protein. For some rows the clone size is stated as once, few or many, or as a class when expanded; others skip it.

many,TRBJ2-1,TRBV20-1,SARRLADYNEQF
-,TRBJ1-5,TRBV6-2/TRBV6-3,ASSDLTGSQPQH
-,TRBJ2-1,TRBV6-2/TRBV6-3,ASSYSDPSGIYNEQF
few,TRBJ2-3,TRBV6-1,ASRVGASTDTQY
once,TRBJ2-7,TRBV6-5,ASRGGNEQY
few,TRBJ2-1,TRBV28,ASPPSRVYNEQF
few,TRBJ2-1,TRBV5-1,ASSLDLAGDNNEQF
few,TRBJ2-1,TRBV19,ASGTSGTNEQF
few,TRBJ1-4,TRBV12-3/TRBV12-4,ASSLLFGGHEKLF
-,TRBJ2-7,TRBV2,ASSEQGHVTYEQY
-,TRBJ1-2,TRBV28,ATTGDPGGYT
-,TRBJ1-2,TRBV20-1,SASSPTGLEGYT
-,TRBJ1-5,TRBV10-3,AISEVNQPQH
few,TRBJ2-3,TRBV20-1,SARVDGPQY
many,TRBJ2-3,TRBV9,ASSHPGGTQY
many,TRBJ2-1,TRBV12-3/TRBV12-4,ASTPGLANNGEQF
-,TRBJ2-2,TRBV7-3,ASSQKPGMRGTGELF
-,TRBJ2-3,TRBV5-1,ASSPQGGSDTQY
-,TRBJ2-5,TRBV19,ASSPWTGGRETQY
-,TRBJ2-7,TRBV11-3,ASSTTGAISYEQY
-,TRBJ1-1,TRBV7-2,ASRPQINDRGGTEAF
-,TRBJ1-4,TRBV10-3,AISVGTNEKLF
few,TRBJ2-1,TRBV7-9,ASSFLDRIYNEQF
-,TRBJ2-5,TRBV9,ASSVDPGYQETQY
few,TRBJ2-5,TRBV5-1,ASSSTGVQETQY
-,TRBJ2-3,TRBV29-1,SVVGTSADTQY
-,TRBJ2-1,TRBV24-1,ATSDPRRSSYNEQF
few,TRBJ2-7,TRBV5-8,ASSRRSYEQY
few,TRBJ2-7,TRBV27,ASSPSGAAYEQY
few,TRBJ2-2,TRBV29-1,SVVTPRAGWSTGELF
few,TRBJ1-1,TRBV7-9,ASSPSRASMNTEAF
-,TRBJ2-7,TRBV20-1,SATGQGAREQY
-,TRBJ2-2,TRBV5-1,ASSLRLAGGNTGELF
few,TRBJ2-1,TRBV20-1,SAFLAGRGNEQF
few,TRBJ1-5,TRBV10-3,AISESAGLNQPQH
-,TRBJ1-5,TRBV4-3,ASSQERRTSGQPQH
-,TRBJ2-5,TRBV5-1,ASSWGQTETQY
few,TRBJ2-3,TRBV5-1,ASSPHLSGKGDTQY
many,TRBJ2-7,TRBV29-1,SVETSGASYEQY
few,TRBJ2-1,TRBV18,ASSPRQEIYNEQF